The 17 T cell receptor beta chains below were found in one sample sequenced in a study of cytomegalovirus exposure and HLA in healthy donors (dated by TCRdb to 2017 to 2019). Receptor amplification or capture employed the immunoSEQ multiplex PCR assay. TCRdb re-hosts the immuneACCESS table, in-frame sequences only. Its copies lack some clones; in the studies checked, an unresolved V gene accounts for under half of them, and the cause for the rest is not known. This sample gives tens of thousands of clones in total; 85% to 95% of them show up just once. Together, the top ten hold around 1.9% of the sample. What was sequenced was PBMCs. These receptors originate from a woman between 18 and 29 years old in good health and CMV-seropositive.

This chain's CDR3 is CASSLGFGSSGNTIYF. The CDR3 DNA follows: TGTGCCAGCAGCTTAGGCTTCGGGTCCTCTGGAAACACCATATATTTT. V and J are TRBV7-9 and TRBJ1-3; no clear D. The CDR3 totals 16 residues. V was pared by 1 base and J by 0 bases, with 10 bases between. The germline CDR1 and CDR2 sequences are SEHNR and FQNEAQ (reference sequence). The full variable domain, completed using reference TRBV7-9 and TRBJ1-3, is DTGVSQNPRHKITKRGQNVTFRCDPISEHNRLYWYRQTLGQGPEFLTYFQNEAQLEKSRLLSDRFSAERPKGSFSTLEIQRTEQGDSAMYLCASSLGFGSSGNTIYFGEGSWLTVV.

The V and J genes are TRBV4-1 and TRBJ1-2; 9 bases are shared with TRBD1. The V gene end was trimmed by 4 bases and the J gene end by 4 bases; junction bases not matched to a gene: 10. Germline V gene lookup returns CDR1 MGHRA and CDR2 YSYEKL. The CDR3 covers 16 residues. The CDR3 loop reads CASSPRTGVQIYGYTF. In nucleotides, the CDR3 is TGCGCCAGCAGCCCTCGGACAGGGGTCCAGATCTATGGCTACACCTTC.

Only one count was recorded for this clone. The chain couples TRBV5-6 to TRBJ1-1; D gene unclear. The CDR3 has 14 residues. Germline CDR1 SGHDT, CDR2 YYEEEE. V lost 0 bases to trimming and J lost 8 bases, with 14 bases between them. The CDR3 sequence: CASSLGAGRVEAFF. The CDR3 DNA reads TGTGCCAGCAGCTTGGGGGCTGGGCGGGTCGAAGCTTTCTTT.

The chain couples TRBV5-1 to TRBJ2-7; D is perhaps TRBD1 (7 bases). Trimming shortened V by 4 bases and J by 3 bases, and 26 bases separated the two germline ends. This CDR3 contains 18 residues. CDR1 is SGHRS, CDR2 YFSETQ, per germline. CDR3: CASSPQGVGGIVVYEQYF. The CDR3 bases are TGCGCCAGCAGCCCCCAGGGGGTCGGCGGGATTGTCGTCTACGAGCAGTACTTC.

V and J are TRBV27 and TRBJ2-7, with D unresolved. The CDR3 consists of 15 residues. V dropped 2 bases and J dropped 4 bases, with 15 bases sitting between them. Germline V lookup: CDR1 MNHEY, CDR2 SMNVEV (reference sequence). The CDR3 nucleotides read TGTGCCAGCAGTTTAAGCCCGGGTCCTTATTACGAGCAGTACTTC. Translated: CASSLSPGPYYEQYF.

The CDR3 DNA follows: TGTGCCAGCAGCGAGGAAGGCCACCAGCCCCAGCATTTT. Protein sequence: CASSEEGHQPQHF. V and J are TRBV27 and TRBJ1-5; no clear D gene. Trimming left V 6 bases short and J 7 bases short, with 13 bases between. Germline V gene data show CDR1 as MNHEY and CDR2 as SMNVEV (reference sequence). The CDR3 runs 13 residues.

The genes are TRBV27 and TRBJ2-4; TRBD2 agrees at 10 bases. Germline V gives CDR1 MNHEY, CDR2 SMNVEV (reference sequence). CDR3 length: 17 residues. V gave up 1 base and J gave up 9 bases; unmatched junction bases: 12. The CDR3 sequence: CASSLYGSGRTLGIQYF. For the CDR3, the DNA is TGTGCCAGCAGTTTATACGGTAGCGGGAGGACGTTGGGCATTCAGTACTTC.

V usage is TRBV18 and J usage is TRBJ2-3; 7 bases are shared with TRBD2. The CDR3 is 16 residues long. Germline-derived CDR1 and CDR2 are KGHSH and LQKENI. V gave up 3 bases and J gave up 0 bases; unmatched junction bases: 6. The CDR3 loop is CASSPGGVTSTDTQYF. DNA of the CDR3: TGTGCCAGCTCACCGGGAGGGGTGACTAGCACAGATACGCAGTATTTT.

The chain couples TRBV7-6 to TRBJ1-1; D is ambiguous. CDR1 is SGHVS, CDR2 FNYEAQ, per germline. Trimming stripped 1 base from V and 7 bases from J, with 10 bases between. CDR3 length equals 13 residues. The CDR3 DNA sequence: TGTGCCAGCAGCTTAGACATCGTCAGTGAAGCTTTCTTT. Its protein is CASSLDIVSEAFF.

The CDR3 nucleotides are TGTGCCATCAGTGATAGGGAGCGTGAACGGGACGAGCAGTACTTC. This sequence encodes CAISDRERERDEQYF. The chain recombines TRBV10-3 with TRBJ2-7; TRBD2 might be the D (5 bases). This CDR3 is 15 amino acids long. Germline V gene data show CDR1 as ENHRY and CDR2 as SYGVKD. V lost 3 bases to trimming and J lost 5 bases, with 17 bases between them.

The chain links TRBV7-9 to TRBJ1-5; no clear D. Trimming cost V 11 bases and J 3 bases, with 26 bases left between them. Germline-derived CDR1 and CDR2 are SEHNR and FQNEAQ (reference sequence). This CDR3 has 17 amino acids. The CDR3 region has the DNA TGTGCCCAGACTCTGGAGTTCAGTCGCGTTACCAATCAGCCCCAGCATTTT. This encodes CAQTLEFSRVTNQPQHF.

The chain joins TRBV27 to TRBJ2-1; 15 nucleotides match TRBD2. This CDR3 contains 18 residues. The V gene end was trimmed by 0 bases and the J gene end by 7 bases; junction bases not matched to a gene: 7. CDR1 is MNHEY, CDR2 SMNVEV, per germline (reference sequence). The CDR3 DNA reads as TGTGCCAGCAGTTTATCGAGGACTAGCGGGGGGGCCGGGAATGAGCAGTTCTTC. Translation: CASSLSRTSGGAGNEQFF.

The J gene is TRBJ1-4, the V gene TRBV30; 7 nucleotides match TRBD1. CDR3 length: 16 residues. V lost 3 bases, J lost 4 bases, and 11 bases stayed unmatched. Germline-derived CDR1 and CDR2 are GTSNPN and SVGIG (reference sequence). The DNA of the CDR3 is TGTGCCTGGAGCCGTACTACAGGGGCCTATAATGAAAAACTGTTTTTT. Protein: CAWSRTTGAYNEKLFF.

The table lists this clone with a count of one. The chain is built from TRBV27 and TRBJ2-3; 10 bases match TRBD2. The germline V gene encodes CDR1 MNHEY and CDR2 SMNVEV (reference sequence). The CDR3 loop spans 17 amino acids. The V segment lost 1 base and the J segment 6 bases; nucleotides outside the gene matches: 10. The CDR3 protein is CASSLLGLAGVSDTQYF. The CDR3 region has the DNA TGTGCCAGCAGTTTATTGGGCCTAGCGGGAGTATCGGATACGCAGTATTTT.

The table lists this clone with a count of one. The rearrangement uses TRBV5-1 and TRBJ2-7, with 11 bases fitting TRBD1. The CDR3 sequence is 15 residues long. The germline gives CDR1 SGHRS, CDR2 YFSETQ. Unmatched junction bases numbered 5, after V lost 3 bases and J lost 3 bases. The CDR3: CASSWGTGGGYEQYF. CDR3 bases: TGCGCCAGCAGCTGGGGGACAGGGGGGGGCTACGAGCAGTACTTC.

J is TRBJ2-7 and V is TRBV7-9; 7 nucleotides agree with TRBD1. CDR1 is SEHNR, CDR2 FQNEAQ, per germline (reference sequence). V dropped 4 bases and J dropped 3; count of bases not matched to a gene: 6. This CDR3 is 14 amino acids long. The CDR3 DNA reads as TGTGCCAGCAGCTACGGGACAGCCAGCTACGAGCAGTACTTC. As protein: CASSYGTASYEQYF.

As to this clone: Sequence at one end of the junction differs from germline and may be a read error. The chain joins TRBV5-1 to TRBJ1-2; 9 bases agree with TRBD1. CDR3 size: 13 residues. Germline V gene sequence: CDR1 SGHRS, CDR2 YFSETQ. The CDR3 sequence: CASTLDRGYGYTF. The CDR3 bases are TGCGCCAGCACCTTGGACAGGGGCTATGGCTACACCTTC.